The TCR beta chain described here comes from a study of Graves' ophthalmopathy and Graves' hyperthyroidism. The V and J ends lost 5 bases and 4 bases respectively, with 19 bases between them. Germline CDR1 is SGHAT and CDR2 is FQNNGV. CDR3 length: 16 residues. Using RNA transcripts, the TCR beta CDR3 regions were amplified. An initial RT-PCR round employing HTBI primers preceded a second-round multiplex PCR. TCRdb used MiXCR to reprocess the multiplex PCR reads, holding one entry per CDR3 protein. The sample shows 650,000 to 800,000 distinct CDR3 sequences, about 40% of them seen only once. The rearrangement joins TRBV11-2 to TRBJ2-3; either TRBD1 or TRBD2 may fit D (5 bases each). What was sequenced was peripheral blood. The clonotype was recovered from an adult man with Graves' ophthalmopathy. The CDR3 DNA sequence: TGTGCCAGCAGCGTAGTCTCGGGGCGGTTCCCAGATACGCAGTATTTT. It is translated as CASSVVSGRFPDTQYF. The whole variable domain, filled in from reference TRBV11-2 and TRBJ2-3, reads EAGVAQSPRYKIIEKRQSVAFWCNPISGHATLYWYQQILGQGPKLLIQFQNNGVVDDSQLPKDRFSAERLKGVDSTLKIQPAKLEDSAVYLCASSVVSGRFPDTQYFGPGTRLTVL.